A single sample gave rise to the 3 T cell receptor beta chains below, sequenced in a study of OX40 agonist ivuxolimab in advanced cancers. Using immunoSEQ multiplex PCR, the repertoire was profiled, and TCRdb retains in-frame clones only, with some absent. The table records approximately 66,000 clones, approximately 86% of them present only once. Sample: CD4+ or CD8+ T cells sorted from blood, taken in a trial of the OX40 agonist ivuxolimab. The receptor source for this set is an adult with an advanced solid tumor such as melanoma, head and neck, liver or kidney cancer.

This rearrangement joins TRBV7-8 to TRBJ2-5; TRBD1 might be the D (6 bases). The V end lost 1 base, the J end lost 5 bases, and 17 bases lay between the germline ends. This CDR3 has 16 amino acids. From germline, CDR1 is SGHVS and CDR2 FQNEAQ. CDR3 region: CASSLDLGQGWETQYF. The CDR3 bases are TGTGCCAGCAGCTTAGACCTGGGGCAGGGGTGGGAGACCCAGTACTTC.

The chain has TRBV6-5 and TRBJ2-3; tentatively, D is TRBD1 (5 bases). The V gene's germline CDR1 is MNHEY and CDR2 SVGAGI. The CDR3 extends over 13 amino acids. The V gene lost 0 bases and the J gene lost 5 bases, with 6 bases spanning the gap. The CDR3 spells CASSYSTVDTQYF. CDR3 nucleotides: TGTGCCAGCAGTTACTCGACAGTAGATACGCAGTATTTT.

In its sample, this clone was seen a few times. The V and J genes are TRBV2 and TRBJ1-2; D is possibly TRBD1 (5 bases). The germline V gene encodes CDR1 SNHLY and CDR2 FYNNEI. The CDR3 length is 11 residues. Trimming shortened V by 8 bases and J by 5 bases, and 9 bases separated the two germline ends. CDR3 sequence (DNA): TGTGCCAGCGGGAGACAGTATGGCTACACCTTC. Translation gives CASGRQYGYTF.